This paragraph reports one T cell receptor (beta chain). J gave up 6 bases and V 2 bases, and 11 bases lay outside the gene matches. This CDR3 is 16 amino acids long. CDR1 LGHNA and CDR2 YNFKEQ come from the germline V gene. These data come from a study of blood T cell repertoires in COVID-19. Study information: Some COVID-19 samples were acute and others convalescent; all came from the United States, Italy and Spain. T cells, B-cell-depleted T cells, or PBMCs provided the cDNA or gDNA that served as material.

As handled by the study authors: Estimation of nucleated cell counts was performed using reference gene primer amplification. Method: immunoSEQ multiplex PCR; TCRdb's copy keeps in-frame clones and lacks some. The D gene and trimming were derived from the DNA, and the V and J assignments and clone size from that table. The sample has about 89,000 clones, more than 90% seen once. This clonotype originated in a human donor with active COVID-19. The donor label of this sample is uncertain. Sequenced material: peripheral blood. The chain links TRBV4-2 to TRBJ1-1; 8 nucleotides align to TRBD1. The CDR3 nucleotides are TGTGCCAGCAGCCAATTAGGACAGATACAGGGGGCTGAAGCTTTCTTT. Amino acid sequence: CASSQLGQIQGAEAFF.